A selection of T cell receptor beta chains follows, all from one sample in a study of molecular identifiers for immune sequencing clone quantification. TCRdb reanalysed the PCR reads using MiXCR and keeps one entry per CDR3 protein. Of 460,000 or so distinct CDR3 sequences listed, around 21% are singletons. The sample comprised naive CD8+ T cells from blood, with Jurkat cell RNA spiked in. All receptors come from a human donor in good health. Some libraries in this study had Jurkat cell RNA spiked in. Both conserved end residues are part of each CDR3. Each record gives: V gene, clone size, J gene, CDR3 protein. Clone size is stated in some rows and not others, as once, few, many or a class when expanded.

V gene: TRBV9
clone size: few
J gene: TRBJ2-7
CDR3 protein: CASSPALSGLESYEQYF

V gene: TRBV29-1
clone size: many
J gene: TRBJ2-3
CDR3 protein: CSVELTTTDTQYF

V gene: TRBV5-4
clone size: -
J gene: TRBJ1-1
CDR3 protein: CASSPGGNEAFF

V gene: TRBV18
clone size: few
J gene: TRBJ1-6
CDR3 protein: CASSDPLEDNSPLHF

V gene: TRBV20-1
clone size: many
J gene: TRBJ2-5
CDR3 protein: CSAPDSQREATYQETQYF

V gene: TRBV29-1
clone size: many
J gene: TRBJ1-1
CDR3 protein: CSVDQRSQLEAFF

V gene: TRBV7-9
clone size: few
J gene: TRBJ2-3
CDR3 protein: CASSLVFGQGGTDTQYF

V gene: TRBV28
clone size: many
J gene: TRBJ2-3
CDR3 protein: CASSPLAGVDTDTQYF

V gene: TRBV4-3
clone size: many
J gene: TRBJ1-1
CDR3 protein: CASSQGTGSLTEAFF

V gene: TRBV14
clone size: many
J gene: TRBJ2-7
CDR3 protein: CASGPDRTGEQYF

V gene: TRBV27
clone size: many
J gene: TRBJ2-7
CDR3 protein: CASSLFVGAHEQYF